The sequence of this TCR beta chain was determined in a study of cytomegalovirus exposure and HLA in healthy donors. Study summary: Early on, a data release was issued that held roughly 80 million unique TCRs from HLA-typed donors.

Study findings and constraints: CMV serostatus stood as the only immune exposure information on hand.

This CDR3 comprises 15 residues. V shed 1 base and J 14 bases; nucleotides not matched to a gene: 9. The germline CDR1 and CDR2 sequences are SNHLY and FYNNEI. Unrecorded immune exposures were likely, despite nominal health at sampling. Researchers ran the PCR with 60 Vbeta and 13 Jbeta primers. Method: immunoSEQ multiplex PCR; TCRdb's copy keeps in-frame clones and lacks some. The repertoire holds fewer than 250,000 clones, with 70% to 80% as singletons. In its sample, this clone was seen once. The antigen remains unidentified. The TCR comes from a girl aged 2-10 years in good health and CMV-seronegative. The gene calls are TRBV2 and TRBJ2-1; the match to TRBD1 covers 12 bases. Sequencing was performed on PBMCs. The CDR3 region is CASSEEPGTGGGEFF. CDR3 nucleotides: TGTGCCAGCAGTGAAGAGCCAGGGACAGGGGGCGGCGAGTTCTTC.